This record looks at one TCR beta chain sequence and its context. Its specificity is unknown. The data stem from a study of T cell responses to AZD1222 COVID-19 vaccine. With V trimmed by 7 bases and J by 1 base, 5 bases remained unmatched. Germline V gene lookup returns CDR1 GTSNPN and CDR2 SVGIG (reference sequence). CDR3 length equals 14 residues. Using immunoSEQ multiplex PCR, the repertoire was profiled, and TCRdb retains in-frame clones only, with some absent. The table has some 130,000 clones, about 87% seen once. Findings and limits, study-wide: Only 6 or 7 people who got AZD1222 tested seropositive at baseline. White British donors predominated, females outnumbered males, and clonal diversity was possibly underestimated.

Sequencing used peripheral blood, obtained on day 0 of AZD1222 vaccination. The rearrangement links TRBV30 to TRBJ2-3; TRBD2 matches 10 bases. The sequence came from an adult in good health. CDR3 DNA: TGTGCCTTCTCCGGGACTAGCGGCACAGATACGCAGTATTTT. The encoded protein is CAFSGTSGTDTQYF.